This passage covers 30 T cell receptor beta chains from one sample sequenced in a study of Ad26.COV2.S vaccination and SARS-CoV-2 variants. Clones were sequenced by immunoSEQ multiplex PCR, and TCRdb holds only the in-frame ones, with some missing. The sample includes about 350,000 clones, around 89% of them seen just once. Specified treatment: about 20 received Ad26.COV2.S at low or high dose, single or two shots; a few received placebo; per-sample allocation not given. The samples were gathered on day 63 after the first injection of vaccine or placebo. The sample was peripheral blood, taken in a trial of Ad26.COV2.S vaccine versus placebo. These receptors all stem from a person between 18 and 65 years old who received the Ad26.COV2.S COVID-19 vaccine or a placebo.

This chain connects TRBV7-9 to TRBJ2-1, with TRBD1 matching over 8 bases. Germline values: CDR1 SEHNR, CDR2 FQNEAQ (reference sequence). V lost 5 bases, J lost 8 bases, and 11 bases stayed unmatched. CDR3 length equals 15 residues. The CDR3 DNA reads as TGTGCCAGCAGCCCGCAGGGACAGGAGTGGGATGAGCAGTTCTTC. Its translation: CASSPQGQEWDEQFF. Combining the CDR3 with reference TRBV7-9 and TRBJ2-1 gives the whole variable domain DTGVSQNPRHKITKRGQNVTFRCDPISEHNRLYWYRQTLGQGPEFLTYFQNEAQLEKSRLLSDRFSAERPKGSFSTLEIQRTEQGDSAMYLCASSPQGQEWDEQFFGPGTRLTVL.

The DNA of the CDR3 is TGCGCCAGCAGTATAACCGGGACAGGGGGCGCAAATGGCTACACCTTC. Its protein product is CASSITGTGGANGYTF. The genes are TRBV5-1 and TRBJ1-2; TRBD1 matches 12 bases. The CDR3 has 16 amino acids. Germline CDR1 is SGHRS and CDR2 is YFSETQ. The trim removed 5 bases at V and 6 bases at J, leaving 11 bases unmatched.

The chain joins TRBV19 to TRBJ1-5; D is unresolved. This CDR3 comprises 15 residues. Trimming took 7 bases from V and 7 from J, leaving 20 bases between them. Per germline, CDR1 LNHDA and CDR2 SQIVND (reference sequence). CDR3 DNA sequence: TGTGCCAGTATGAACGTGGAATTCCCGCTACAGCCCCAGCATTTT. It translates to CASMNVEFPLQPQHF.

The chain couples TRBV6-5 to TRBJ1-5; D possibly corresponds to TRBD1 (5 bases). Trimming took 7 bases from V and 3 from J, leaving 10 bases between them. This CDR3 has 13 amino acids. Germline V gene lookup returns CDR1 MNHEY and CDR2 SVGAGI. The CDR3 reads CASKRQYNQPQHF. The CDR3 DNA reads TGTGCCAGCAAAAGACAGTACAATCAGCCCCAGCATTTT.

The chain joins TRBV7-9 to TRBJ2-2; 8 nucleotides line up with TRBD2. CDR1 and CDR2 (germline): SEHNR, FQNEAQ (reference sequence). Germline trimming cut 0 bases from V and 2 bases from J; bases unmatched to any gene: 5. The CDR3 sequence is 17 residues long. The CDR3: CASSLARGGINTGELFF. As DNA, the CDR3 is TGTGCCAGCAGCTTAGCCCGCGGGGGGATTAACACCGGGGAGCTGTTTTTT.

This chain connects TRBV7-2 to TRBJ1-2, with D hard to call. The ends were cut back, 5 bases at V and 4 bases at J, with 14 bases in the middle. Germline loops: CDR1 SGHTA, CDR2 FQGNSA. The CDR3 spans 14 residues. The CDR3 DNA reads as TGTGCCAGCAGCCCCATGAGGGAACTCTATGGCTACACCTTC. This codes for CASSPMRELYGYTF.

There are a few counts of this clone. CDR3 residues: CAWSVPGSGELFF. The CDR3 DNA reads as TGTGCCTGGAGTGTACCGGGCTCCGGGGAGCTGTTTTTT. The rearrangement links TRBV30 to TRBJ2-2; D is undetermined. Trimming removed 0 bases from V and 6 bases from J, with 8 bases in between. This CDR3 contains 13 residues. CDR1 and CDR2 (germline): GTSNPN, SVGIG (reference sequence).

CDR3 sequence reads: CAWSDEGGYEKLFF. In nucleotides, the CDR3 is TGTGCCTGGAGTGACGAGGGAGGGTATGAAAAACTGTTTTTT. This chain links TRBV30 with TRBJ1-4; D is uncertain. The CDR3 is 14 residues long. CDR1 GTSNPN and CDR2 SVGIG come from the germline V gene (reference sequence). Trimming left V 1 base short and J 6 bases short, with 12 bases between.

The chain links TRBV7-3 to TRBJ2-5; TRBD2 aligns across 7 bases. Germline CDR1 SGHTA, CDR2 FQGTGA. CDR3 length: 14 residues. Trimming at V came to 3 bases and at J to 5 bases, leaving 6 bases not matched to a gene. The DNA of the CDR3 is TGTGCCAGCAGCTTTGGGGGGGTTGTGGAGACCCAGTACTTC. It translates to CASSFGGVVETQYF.

The J gene is TRBJ1-1, the V gene TRBV6-1; D gene ambiguous. The CDR3 runs 14 residues. Trimming took off 1 base at V and 1 base at J, with 7 bases between the two ends. Per germline, CDR1 MNHNS and CDR2 SASEGT. The CDR3: CASSEGHPNTEAFF. In DNA form, the CDR3 reads TGTGCCAGCAGTGAAGGACACCCGAACACTGAAGCTTTCTTT.

The CDR3 spells CSVGQGEQPQHF. The CDR3 coding sequence is TGCAGCGTAGGACAGGGTGAACAGCCCCAGCATTTT. The chain links TRBV29-1 to TRBJ1-5, with 8 bases matching TRBD1. CDR1 and CDR2 (germline): SQVTM, ANQGSEA. V was clipped by 6 bases and J by 7 bases; unmatched bases: 5. The length of the CDR3 is 12 residues.

The chain recombines TRBV4-2 with TRBJ2-1, with TRBD2 identical over 9 bases. The CDR3 totals 17 residues. The J segment lost 12 bases and the V segment lost 4 bases, leaving 19 bases of the junction unmatched. Germline assignment: CDR1 LGHNA and CDR2 YNFKEQ. CDR3 sequence reads: CASSPYGDVGTSLVQFF. CDR3 sequence (DNA): TGTGCCAGCAGCCCCTATGGCGATGTCGGGACTAGCTTGGTGCAGTTCTTC.

The chain uses TRBV5-1 and TRBJ1-2; TRBD1 matches 10 bases. The CDR3 runs 15 residues. Trimming cost V 7 bases and J 2 bases; bases outside gene matches: 8. Germline lookup yields CDR1 SGHRS and CDR2 YFSETQ. The CDR3 DNA sequence: TGCGCCAGCGATACCGGGACAGGGGTGAACTATGGCTACACCTTC. This sequence encodes CASDTGTGVNYGYTF.

The rearrangement joins TRBV28 to TRBJ2-5, with a possible D match to TRBD1 (6 bases). The CDR3 spans 12 residues. Germline CDR1 MDHEN, CDR2 SYDVKM. Trimming removed 10 bases from V and 5 bases from J, with 14 bases in between. CDR3: CAIPRGGETQYF. The CDR3 DNA reads TGTGCCATCCCCAGGGGTGGGGAGACCCAGTACTTC.

V and J are TRBV5-4 and TRBJ2-2; 7 nucleotides line up with TRBD2. CDR1 and CDR2 (germline): SGHNT, YYREEE (reference sequence). The V and J ends lost 0 bases and 3 bases, in that order; junction bases with no gene match: 2. This CDR3 spans 15 amino acids. CDR3 nucleotide sequence: TGTGCCAGCAGCTTGGCTAGCGGATACACCGGGGAGCTGTTTTTT. Amino acid sequence: CASSLASGYTGELFF.

This chain connects TRBV7-2 to TRBJ2-3, with D hard to call. V was cut by 1 base and J by 1 base, with 12 bases left in between. Looked up from germline, CDR1 is SGHTA and CDR2 is FQGNSA. The CDR3 runs to 16 residues. The CDR3: CASSLGVGAGTDTQYF. The CDR3 coding sequence is TGTGCCAGCAGCTTAGGGGTTGGAGCTGGCACAGATACGCAGTATTTT.

The rearrangement joins TRBV25-1 to TRBJ1-5; D is unresolved. The V and J ends lost 6 bases and 0 bases respectively, with 3 bases between them. Germline V gene data show CDR1 as MGHDK and CDR2 as SYGVNS. The CDR3 has 12 amino acids. CDR3 nucleotide sequence: TGTGCCAGCAGGGGTAGCAATCAGCCCCAGCATTTT. Translation: CASRGSNQPQHF. The whole variable domain, filled in from reference TRBV25-1 and TRBJ1-5, reads EADIYQTPRYLVIGTGKKITLECSQTMGHDKMYWYQQDPGMELHLIHYSYGVNSTEKGDLSSESTVSRIRTEHFPLTLESARPSHTSQYLCASRGSNQPQHFGDGTRLSIL.

The chain has TRBV27 and TRBJ2-1; D is tentatively TRBD1 or TRBD2 (5 bases each). The CDR3 contains 14 residues. V dropped 8 bases and J dropped 5 bases, with 16 bases sitting between them. The germline CDR1 and CDR2 sequences are MNHEY and SMNVEV (reference sequence). The CDR3 loop reads CASSRDRVNNEQFF. CDR3 DNA sequence: TGTGCCAGCTCCCGGGACCGGGTAAACAATGAGCAGTTCTTC.

This clone was seen only once. This chain uses TRBV7-2 with TRBJ1-6, with a possible D match to TRBD1 (5 bases). CDR1 SGHTA and CDR2 FQGNSA come from the germline V gene. V dropped 1 base and J dropped 7 bases, with 11 bases sitting between them. This CDR3 comprises 15 residues. The CDR3 loop reads CASSLDQGGNSPLHF. The CDR3 DNA is TGTGCCAGCAGCTTAGATCAGGGAGGGAATTCACCCCTCCACTTT.

The CDR3 bases are TGCAGCGTTGAGGGTCAGGCTGGATGGGTCACTGCGGGTACCTTC. The encoded protein is CSVEGQAGWVTAGTF. V is TRBV29-1 and J is TRBJ1-2; D not certain. This CDR3 is 15 amino acids long. Between the trimmed V and J ends, which lost 3 bases and 14 bases, there was a span of 28 bases. Germline loops: CDR1 SQVTM, CDR2 ANQGSEA. The whole variable domain, remainder taken from reference TRBV29-1 and TRBJ1-2, is SAVISQKPSRDICQRGTSLTIQCQVDSQVTMMFWYRQQPGQSLTLIATANQGSEATYESGFVIDKFPISRPNLTFSTLTVSNMSPEDSSIYLCSVEGQAGWVTAGTFGSGTRLTVV.

The chain carries TRBV5-4 and TRBJ1-3; TRBD1 might be the D (6 bases). CDR3 size: 16 residues. Germline lookup yields CDR1 SGHNT and CDR2 YYREEE (reference sequence). V gave up 2 bases and J gave up 0 bases, with 12 bases separating them. In nucleotides, the CDR3 is TGTGCCAGCAGCTTTGGGACACCTACCTCTGGAAACACCATATATTTT. It specifies CASSFGTPTSGNTIYF.

The genes are TRBV19 and TRBJ1-5; D call uncertain. This CDR3 has 16 amino acids. Looked up from germline, CDR1 is LNHDA and CDR2 is SQIVND (reference sequence). V was shortened by 1 base and J by 4 bases, with 14 bases between the two germline ends. CDR3 bases: TGTGCCAGTAGTATAGTTTCAGTTCGGGGAAATCAGCCCCAGCATTTT. As protein: CASSIVSVRGNQPQHF.

The chain carries TRBV28 and TRBJ2-7; perhaps TRBD2 as D (6 bases). Trimming left V 2 bases short and J 0 bases short, with 11 bases between. Germline CDR1 is MDHEN and CDR2 is SYDVKM. The CDR3 length is 15 residues. In DNA, the CDR3 is TGTGCCAGCAGTTTACTTGGAGGGGACTCCTACGAGCAGTACTTC. It is translated as CASSLLGGDSYEQYF.

V is TRBV7-3 and J is TRBJ1-2; the D gene is possibly TRBD1 (5 bases). CDR1 and CDR2 (germline): SGHTA, FQGTGA. This CDR3 contains 14 residues. V was clipped by 6 bases and J by 2 bases, with 13 bases between them. In DNA form, the CDR3 reads TGTGCCAGCAGTCAAGGGACGGGAAACTATGGCTACACCTTC. The encoded protein is CASSQGTGNYGYTF.

The chain is built from TRBV9 and TRBJ1-6, with D perhaps matching TRBD1 (5 bases). Deletions cut 4 bases from V and 8 bases from J, with 10 bases between. Germline values: CDR1 SGDLS, CDR2 YYNGEE. The CDR3 has 13 amino acids. The DNA for the CDR3 is TGTGCCAGCAGCCCAGGGAGGGATTCACCCCTCCACTTT. Protein sequence: CASSPGRDSPLHF.

This clone was counted between two and nine times. The V call is TRBV28, the J call TRBJ1-6, with 7 bases that match TRBD1. The CDR3 length is 15 residues. Germline V CDR1 and CDR2: MDHEN, SYDVKM. Trimming removed 8 bases from V and 7 bases from J; junction bases left unmatched: 11. CDR3 sequence: CASGPGDSPNSPLHF. The CDR3 nucleotides are TGTGCCAGCGGACCGGGGGACAGCCCAAATTCACCCCTCCACTTT.

V is TRBV7-2 and J is TRBJ1-1, with D maybe TRBD1 (5 bases). Germline-derived CDR1 and CDR2 are SGHTA and FQGNSA. CDR3 length: 14 residues. Between the trimmed V and J ends, which lost 2 bases and 1 base, there was a span of 8 bases. In DNA, the CDR3 is TGTGCCAGCAGCTTATTTGGGGGGAACACTGAAGCTTTCTTT. Residues: CASSLFGGNTEAFF.

J is TRBJ1-5 and V is TRBV10-3, with D uncertain. Looked up from germline, CDR1 is ENHRY and CDR2 is SYGVKD. The V and J ends lost 10 bases and 4 bases respectively, with 14 bases between them. The CDR3 contains 13 residues. The CDR3 sequence: CATMAPNNQPQHF. The CDR3 DNA is TGTGCCACCATGGCACCGAATAATCAGCCCCAGCATTTT.

In this sample, this clone turned up once. The rearrangement joins TRBV25-1 to TRBJ1-2; weak D call: TRBD1 (6 bases). The germline gives CDR1 MGHDK, CDR2 SYGVNS. This CDR3 is 13 amino acids long. Deletions cut 6 bases from V and 5 bases from J, with 13 bases between. CDR3 sequence reads: CASSTGSGYGYTF. The CDR3 DNA is TGTGCCAGCAGCACAGGGTCAGGGTATGGCTACACCTTC.

The V call is TRBV27, the J call TRBJ2-7, with TRBD1 matching over 9 bases. The germline gives CDR1 MNHEY, CDR2 SMNVEV (reference sequence). After removal of 6 bases from V and 3 bases from J, the junction contained 3 bases not matched to a gene. This CDR3 has 13 residues. The CDR3, as DNA: TGTGCCAGCAGAGGACAGGGGAACTACGAGCAGTACTTC. Amino acid sequence: CASRGQGNYEQYF.